This T cell receptor (beta chain) was obtained from a study of T-cell memory formation after mild COVID-19. V lost 7 bases, J lost 5 bases, and 15 bases lay in between. Germline lookup yields CDR1 SEHNR and CDR2 FQNEAQ (reference sequence). CDR3 length: 14 residues. Sample barcodes and UMIs were carried by the TCR alpha and TCR beta cDNA libraries that 5'RACE generated with constant-segment primers. From the 5' RACE reads, TCRdb called clonotypes with MiXCR, one entry per CDR3 protein. The data show under 350,000 distinct CDR3 sequences, about a sixth seen once. Points from the study as a whole: There was a balanced CD4/CD8 profile in clones contracting day 15 to 85, and later expanders leaned CD4+. Mainly CM and EM harbored the contracting CD4+ clones; mainly EMRA harbored the CD8+ ones.

Notes on this clonotype: Its antigen is not known.

The source of this sequence is a man between 18 and 29 years old who had mild COVID-19 (a few samples of this study predate the infection). Cell type and time point are not known. This sequence joins TRBV7-9 and TRBJ2-1; D ambiguous. What was sequenced was PBMCs or a T cell subset sorted from them (not recorded which). The CDR3 loop reads CASILATGHNEQFF. For the CDR3, the DNA is TGTGCCAGCATTCTGGCCACGGGCCACAATGAGCAGTTCTTC.